This T cell receptor (beta chain) originates from a study of beta chain features in type 1 diabetes. Sequencing targeted expressed TCRB transcripts, as all isolated RNA had been reverse transcribed. Profiling relied on immunoSEQ multiplex PCR, and the TCRdb table lists in-frame clones only, not all of them. The repertoire consists of fewer than 150,000 clones, with around 7% occurring once and the leading ten covering about 1.5%. A few counts support this clone. CDR3 length: 14 residues. Trimming shortened V by 5 bases and J by 7 bases, and 15 bases separated the two germline ends. CDR1 is MGHRA, CDR2 YSYEKL, per germline.

This TCR was sampled from a woman under 40 in good health. The sample taken for sequencing was central memory CD4+ T cells from blood. The chain carries TRBV4-1 and TRBJ2-1; TRBD2 might be the D (6 bases). The chain's CDR3 is CASSSQLGGNEQFF. The CDR3 nucleotides are TGCGCCAGCAGCTCCCAATTGGGGGGAAATGAGCAGTTCTTC.